This passage covers 25 T cell receptor beta chains from one sample sequenced in a study of T-cell reconstitution after alpha-beta-depleted transplantation in children. Unique molecular identifiers were built into the TCRbeta library. TCRdb re-derived calls from the PCR reads in MiXCR, one entry per CDR3 protein. The sample consists of around 360,000 distinct CDR3 sequences, 10% of them appearing once. The sequenced sample was PBMCs from the stem cell graft donor, obtained from the stem cell graft. These receptors all stem from a human donor who donated a stem cell graft to a child with acute lymphoblastic leukemia.

The chain uses TRBV28 and TRBJ2-4; D is tentatively TRBD1 or TRBD2 (5 bases each). This CDR3 has 14 residues. The V end was cut by 6 bases, the J end by 8 bases, with 17 bases between. Germline V gives CDR1 MDHEN, CDR2 SYDVKM. CDR3 sequence: CASSVDSRGDIQYF. In DNA, the CDR3 is TGTGCCAGCAGCGTAGACTCACGAGGGGACATTCAGTACTTC.

The sample holds many counts of this clonotype. This rearrangement joins TRBV12-3 or TRBV12-4 to TRBJ1-1; the D gene is possibly TRBD1 (5 bases). CDR3 length equals 13 residues. Trimming cost V 6 bases and J 1 base, with 9 bases left between them. The CDR3, as DNA: TGTGCCAGCAGCCCAGGGCCGAACACTGAAGCTTTCTTT. Amino acid sequence: CASSPGPNTEAFF.

The rearrangement links TRBV3-1 to TRBJ2-1; the match to TRBD2 covers 13 bases. J lost 7 bases, V lost 4 bases, and 4 bases had no gene match. CDR1 is LGHDT and CDR2 is YNNKEL in the germline V gene (reference sequence). The CDR3 consists of 15 residues. The CDR3 spells CASSRRLAGGNEQFF. CDR3 bases: TGTGCCAGCAGCCGACGACTAGCGGGAGGTAATGAGCAGTTCTTC.

The V and J genes are TRBV11-1 and TRBJ1-1; the match to TRBD1 covers 9 bases. The CDR3 has 18 amino acids. Germline values: CDR1 SGHAT, CDR2 FQDESV (reference sequence). Trimming cost V 4 bases and J 5 bases; bases outside gene matches: 17. CDR3 DNA sequence: TGTGCCAGCAGCTCAAGTAACAGGGGGCCTCGTAAGGGGACTGAAGCTTTCTTT. It encodes CASSSSNRGPRKGTEAFF. Full variable domain (rest looked up from reference TRBV11-1 and TRBJ1-1): EAEVAQSPRYKITEKSQAVAFWCDPISGHATLYWYRQILGQGPELLVQFQDESVVDDSQLPKDRFSAERLKGVDSTLKIQPAELGDSAMYLCASSSSNRGPRKGTEAFFGQGTRLTVV.

This clonotype was counted many times. This chain links TRBV12-3 or TRBV12-4 with TRBJ2-1, with D unclear. The CDR3 runs 13 residues. Trimming left V 4 bases short and J 8 bases short, with 12 bases between. CDR3 loop: CASSSVGNHEQFF. Written as DNA, the CDR3 is TGTGCCAGCAGTTCCGTGGGTAACCATGAGCAGTTCTTC.

Regarding this clonotype: A much bigger clone sits one base away, suggesting this may be a read error. This rearrangement joins TRBV5-1 to TRBJ2-3; D not certain. The germline V gene has CDR1 SGHRS and CDR2 YFSETQ. The CDR3 runs to 12 residues. The V end lost 4 bases, the J end lost 6 bases, and 9 bases lay between the germline ends. The CDR3 region has the DNA TGCGCCAGCAGCCCACCGTGGGATACGCAGTATTTT. Translated, it gives CASSPPWDTQYF. Combining the CDR3 with reference TRBV5-1 and TRBJ2-3 gives the whole variable domain KAGVTQTPRYLIKTRGQQVTLSCSPISGHRSVSWYQQTPGQGLQFLFEYFSETQRNKGNFPGRFSGRQFSNSRSEMNVSTLELGDSALYLCASSPPWDTQYFGPGTRLTVL.

This clonotype has a count of ten or more. The CDR3 DNA reads TGTGCCAGCAGCCATGTACTGGAGGGCAATGAGCAGTTCTTC. This encodes CASSHVLEGNEQFF. The rearrangement links TRBV4-2 to TRBJ2-1; tentatively, D is TRBD2 (6 bases). V was cut by 3 bases and J by 6 bases, with 12 bases left in between. The CDR3 has 14 amino acids. Looked up from germline, CDR1 is LGHNA and CDR2 is YNFKEQ.

This sequence joins TRBV4-2 and TRBJ2-5; no clear D. CDR1 and CDR2 from the germline V gene are LGHNA and YNFKEQ. This CDR3 has 14 residues. The V gene lost 0 bases and the J gene lost 1 base, with 6 bases spanning the gap. The CDR3 DNA sequence: TGTGCCAGCAGCCAAGACGGGTTCCAAGAGACCCAGTACTTC. It yields the protein CASSQDGFQETQYF.

The chain links TRBV6-2 or TRBV6-3 to TRBJ1-6; 7 bases are shared with TRBD1. The V segment lost 5 bases and the J segment 5 bases; nucleotides outside the gene matches: 6. CDR3 length: 15 residues. The V gene's germline CDR1 is MNHEY and CDR2 SVGEGT. The CDR3 bases are TGTGCCAGCAGTACGGGGACAGCGAATAATTCACCCCTCCACTTT. This codes for CASSTGTANNSPLHF.

The V call is TRBV7-9, the J call TRBJ1-1, with TRBD1 identical over 7 bases. Looked up from germline, CDR1 is SEHNR and CDR2 is FQNEAQ (reference sequence). The CDR3 loop spans 15 amino acids. The V and J ends lost 3 bases and 3 bases, in that order; junction bases with no gene match: 7. In DNA form, the CDR3 reads TGTGCCAGCAGCTTCGAGGGGGCAAGTGACACTGAAGCTTTCTTT. This sequence encodes CASSFEGASDTEAFF.

The table lists this clonotype with a few counts. The junction and the germline gene differ at one end; a read error may be behind it. V is TRBV6-1 and J is TRBJ1-2; D gene uncertain. This CDR3 is built from 13 residues. CDR1 and CDR2 from the germline V gene are MNHNS and SASEGT. In DNA form, the CDR3 reads TGTGCCAGCACCCAAACGCGCGGACCCCATTCTTACTTC. It specifies CASTQTRGPHSYF.

This clonotype was picked up a small number of times. The chain carries TRBV27 and TRBJ2-1; 8 nucleotides line up with TRBD2. Germline lookup yields CDR1 MNHEY and CDR2 SMNVEV (reference sequence). After removal of 1 base from V and 4 bases from J, the junction contained 12 bases not matched to a gene. This CDR3 spans 18 amino acids. The CDR3 DNA is TGTGCCAGCAGTTTATTGGTAATGAGCGGGAGAGGGTACAATGAGCAGTTCTTC. Translating gives CASSLLVMSGRGYNEQFF.

In its sample, this clonotype was seen a few times. The chain is built from TRBV30 and TRBJ2-7; no clear D. The germline V gene has CDR1 GTSNPN and CDR2 SVGIG (reference sequence). This CDR3 contains 12 residues. The ends were cut back, 2 bases at V and 2 bases at J, with 7 bases in the middle. The CDR3 nucleotides read TGTGCCTGGAGTCTTCCCCCCTACGAGCAGTACTTC. It is translated as CAWSLPPYEQYF.

There are many counts of this clonotype. The chain links TRBV18 to TRBJ2-1; D not certain. This CDR3 region has 12 residues. Germline assignment: CDR1 KGHSH and CDR2 LQKENI. V was clipped by 6 bases and J by 3 bases, with 6 bases between them. The CDR3 nucleotides are TGTGCCAGCTCCGGCGGCTACAATGAGCAGTTCTTC. Encoded protein: CASSGGYNEQFF.

This clonotype was recorded many times. This chain joins TRBV4-3 and TRBJ2-3; 7 nucleotides line up with TRBD1. The CDR3 runs to 16 residues. Germline V gene sequence: CDR1 LGHNA, CDR2 YSLEER. The trim removed 0 bases at V and 4 bases at J, leaving 7 bases unmatched. For the CDR3, the DNA is TGCGCCAGCAGCCAAGATGGAACAGGGGTACCAGATACGCAGTATTTT. Translating it yields CASSQDGTGVPDTQYF.

This clonotype has just a few counts. The genes are TRBV18 and TRBJ2-3; maybe TRBD2 (5 bases). The V and J ends lost 2 bases and 5 bases respectively, with 8 bases between them. The CDR3 runs to 13 residues. The germline gives CDR1 KGHSH, CDR2 LQKENI. The CDR3 DNA reads as TGTGCCAGCTCACCAAACGCGGGAGATACGCAGTATTTT. Residues: CASSPNAGDTQYF.

This clonotype was recorded at least ten times. The V and J genes are TRBV4-3 and TRBJ1-4; D is perhaps TRBD1 (5 bases). This CDR3 has 13 residues. V was trimmed by 4 bases and J by 8 bases, leaving 11 bases between them. Germline V gene lookup returns CDR1 LGHNA and CDR2 YSLEER. This CDR3 is CASSPLGGEKLFF. In nucleotides, the CDR3 is TGCGCCAGCAGCCCTTTGGGGGGGGAAAAACTGTTTTTT.

This clonotype came up a few times. The chain employs TRBV6-2 or TRBV6-3 and TRBJ2-1; D gene unclear. V dropped 2 bases and J dropped 5 bases, with 4 bases sitting between them. CDR3 length: 12 amino acids. Looked up from germline, CDR1 is MNHEY and CDR2 is SVGEGT. The CDR3 nucleotides read TGTGCCAGCAGTTACACCGACAATGAGCAGTTCTTC. Translation: CASSYTDNEQFF.

The chain couples TRBV4-1 to TRBJ2-1, with 8 bases that match TRBD2. J lost 2 bases, V lost 1 base, and 4 bases had no gene match. Germline lookup yields CDR1 MGHRA and CDR2 YSYEKL. CDR3 length: 16 residues. This CDR3 reads CASSQGLSGTYNEQFF. In DNA, the CDR3 is TGCGCCAGCAGCCAAGGTCTTAGCGGGACCTACAATGAGCAGTTCTTC.

Ten or more counts support this clonotype. One end of the junction varies from germline; a read error may be responsible. This rearrangement joins TRBV5-1 to TRBJ1-1, with a possible D match to TRBD1 (6 bases). Germline V gene data show CDR1 as SGHRS and CDR2 as YFSETQ. The CDR3 spans 13 residues. The CDR3 here is CASSSTGNTEAFF. The DNA of the CDR3 is TGTGCCAGCAGTTCGACAGGGAACACTGAAGCTTTCTTT.

This clonotype was observed a few times. V gene TRBV28 combines with J gene TRBJ1-4; D not certain. This CDR3 contains 16 residues. Germline CDR1 MDHEN, CDR2 SYDVKM. Between the trimmed V and J ends, which lost 1 base and 9 bases, there was a span of 18 bases. The CDR3 loop is CASSLSRGEGRKKLFF. CDR3 sequence (DNA): TGTGCCAGCAGTTTATCCCGGGGTGAGGGTAGGAAAAAACTGTTTTTT.

The chain recombines TRBV20-1 with TRBJ2-7; D might be TRBD1 (5 bases). Deletions cut 5 bases from V and 2 bases from J, with 13 bases between. The CDR3 runs to 13 residues. Germline V CDR1 and CDR2: DFQATT, SNEGSKA (reference sequence). DNA for the CDR3: TGCAGTGCTTGGGTGACAGCAGCCTACGAGCAGTACTTC. It specifies CSAWVTAAYEQYF.

In this sample, this clonotype turned up a few times. V usage is TRBV5-1 and J usage is TRBJ2-1, with 16 bases fitting TRBD2. The germline V gene encodes CDR1 SGHRS and CDR2 YFSETQ. The CDR3 consists of 16 residues. V lost 4 bases, J lost 8 bases, and 6 bases stayed unmatched. CDR3: CASSLTGTSGRDEQFF. For the CDR3, the DNA is TGCGCCAGCAGCCTTACTGGGACTAGCGGGAGGGATGAGCAGTTCTTC.

This clonotype was seen many times. The chain uses TRBV5-1 and TRBJ2-2, with D possibly being TRBD2 (5 bases). Germline CDR1 and CDR2: SGHRS and YFSETQ. CDR3 size: 15 residues. Trimming left V 0 bases short and J 6 bases short, with 12 bases between. CDR3 protein: CASSLAAGGAGELFF. The DNA of the CDR3 is TGCGCCAGCAGCTTGGCCGCGGGCGGTGCCGGGGAGCTGTTTTTT.

This clonotype was found a few times. The rearrangement joins TRBV4-3 to TRBJ2-2; TRBD2 agrees at 8 bases. This CDR3 spans 14 amino acids. Unmatched junction bases numbered 5, after V lost 4 bases and J lost 7 bases. CDR1 and CDR2 (germline): LGHNA, YSLEER. The CDR3 coding sequence is TGCGCCAGCAGCCTTTCGGCGGGGGGCGGGGAGCTGTTTTTT. Its translation is CASSLSAGGGELFF.